The subject of this entry is one T cell receptor beta chain. The source of the sample is a study of T cells in Graves' hyperthyroidism and ophthalmopathy. The V and J ends lost 0 bases and 1 base, in that order; junction bases with no gene match: 7. CDR1 and CDR2 from the germline V gene are SQVTM and ANQGSEA. This CDR3 is 18 amino acids long. Template material for amplifying TCR beta CDR3 regions consisted of RNA transcripts. HTBI primers were used for first-round RT-PCR of the TCR CDR3. TCRdb processed the multiplex PCR reads anew with MiXCR; each CDR3 protein has one entry. The sample lists about 840,000 distinct CDR3 sequences; roughly 37% were seen once.

Sequencing was carried out using blood. The chain links TRBV29-1 to TRBJ2-3; 13 nucleotides agree with TRBD2. This clonotype was obtained from a man aged 18 to 30 with Graves' hyperthyroidism. The CDR3 bases are TGCAGCGTTGAAGATGGGGGACTAGCGGGACGGGGCACAGATACGCAGTATTTT. Residues: CSVEDGGLAGRGTDTQYF.